This TCR beta chain is from a study of cytomegalovirus exposure and HLA in healthy donors. With 7 bases clipped from V and 3 bases from J, the junction kept 7 bases outside the gene matches. The CDR3 consists of 14 residues. Germline CDR1 is MNHEY and CDR2 is SVGAGI. Study results and caveats: The study listed under 200 cytomegalovirus-associated TCR beta chains. Later analysis identified a missense DCLRE1C variant that was linked to TCR beta V- and J-gene trimming.

With regard to this clone: Its antigen remains unknown.

Primers: 60 Vbeta forward and 13 Jbeta reverse. Generated by immunoSEQ multiplex PCR, the TCRdb table keeps only in-frame clones and is missing some. Of under 150,000 clones listed, about four fifths are singletons. This clonotype was sampled from a woman between 40 and 50 years old in good health and CMV-seronegative. The sequenced sample was PBMCs. The genes are TRBV6-5 and TRBJ2-3; 7 nucleotides align to TRBD1. The CDR3 reads CASTSPGGTDTQYF. The DNA for the CDR3 is TGTGCCAGCACCTCACCAGGGGGTACAGATACGCAGTATTTT.